This T cell receptor (beta chain) appears in the sequencing data of a study of spatial heterogeneity in lung cancer. Study-wide context: Across the raw uncorrected reads, a unique TCR and UMI combination was observed, on average, more than ten times.

Study-wide findings and caveats: Within tumors, counts of expanded alpha and beta TCRs tracked tumor mutation counts.

At least ten counts were recorded for this clonotype. Its antigen remains unknown. Noted time point: sample taken at primary tumor resection. Carried by each TCR cDNA molecule was a unique molecular identifier. From the 5' RACE reads, TCRdb called clonotypes with MiXCR, one entry per CDR3 protein. This table has 16,000 or so distinct CDR3 sequences, almost 7% appearing once. Sequencing used lung tumor tissue, obtained at surgery. The sequence came from a female donor with early-stage non-small cell lung cancer.

The CDR3 loop is CASSEVQGHQGTKNIQYF. The CDR3 DNA is TGCGCCAGCAGCGAAGTACAGGGGCACCAAGGTACCAAAAACATTCAGTACTTC. The chain links TRBV4-3 to TRBJ2-4, with TRBD1 matching 7 bases. The CDR3 contains 18 residues. V gave up 5 bases and J gave up 2 bases; unmatched junction bases: 15. Per the germline V gene, CDR1 is LGHNA and CDR2 is YSLEER.